What follows is one T cell receptor beta chain and its context. This clonotype was picked up many times. Its antigen is unknown. No per-base quality is available; no much larger clone lies one base away. The library was prepared using 5' RACE. Sequencing used an Illumina HiSeq 2500. A second PCR of roughly 6 to 11 cycles was run with a J-beta primer mix and a sample-barcoded 5' primer. Each TCR beta cDNA molecule received a unique molecular identifier from a template-switch 5' adaptor carrying 12 random nucleotides. At least 2.5 million CDR3-containing paired-end reads were obtained from each sample. First-strand cDNA was synthesized from all RNA with the Mint cDNA synthesis kit, primed by a TRBC-specific oligonucleotide. After uracil-DNA glycosylase treatment, a first 18-cycle PCR used universal primers M1SS and BC2_uni_R on all cDNA. On the authors' methods: Each sample was normalized by randomly selecting 1 million high-quality reads, each carrying a distinct molecular identifier. Reads sharing molecular identifiers were discarded rather than binned into consensus sequences. MiTCR, run with a Q25 quality threshold and the strictest error-elimination algorithm, handled CDR3 identification, clonotype clustering and error correction. A nonparametric unseen species model with Euler transformation was used to estimate a lower bound on total TCR beta diversity. TCRdb's own reprocessing of the public reads used fastp at Q25 and MiXCR and kept productive beta chains. Identical CDR3 proteins give one entry, which carries the most common genes and DNA. The V and J calls reflect TCRdb's pipeline rather than the authors' work. Counted in this sample were 800,000 to 950,000 distinct CDR3 sequences; 29% of them appeared once. About 9.4% of the sample lies in the top ten.

The CDR3 measures 15 amino acids from cysteine to phenylalanine. Only CDR3 DNA remains: 45 bases, in frame from the first base. The germline ends are 15 bases apart after V is trimmed by 5 bases and J by 1 base. The germline V gene encodes CDR1 SGHRS and CDR2 YFSETQ. The data originate from a study of blood T cells in healthy people across ages (dated by TCRdb to the mid-2010s). Concerning the study at large: Template switching captured roughly one uniquely barcoded TCR beta cDNA molecule per two T cells in model experiments. The donors were divided into four age groups: young (average approximately 15 years), middle-aged (under 40), aged (about 62) and long-lived (82). The study measured age-related changes in TCR beta repertoire diversity using deep sequencing normalized with unique cDNA molecular identifiers. Using the same blood draw, the study looked at two additional independent replicas of 1 million unique cDNA reads for two donors, one aged 18 to 30 and the other aged 80 or older.

The approximately 39 donors, aged roughly 6 to 90 years, were systemically healthy Caucasian individuals from Russia. Around 9.9 milliliters of peripheral blood were collected from each donor into EDTA-treated Vacutainer tubes. Ficoll-Paque density-gradient centrifugation was used to isolate PBMCs, with at least 7 million per sample. Trizol reagent was used to extract total RNA from PBMCs, with at least 5.5 micrograms per sample. The percentages of naive CD45RAhigh/CD27high T cells were determined by flow cytometry on a PBMC aliquot from every donor. Here is what the overall study found, with its caveats: A strong correlation was found between observed TCR beta diversity and the percentage of naive T cells measured by flow cytometry. Because donor CMV infection status was unknown, age-related changes in expanded clonotypes were potentially confounded. Observed TCR beta diversity per million T cells fell roughly linearly with age, and a significant reduction was already apparent by age roughly 40. Because profiling used bulk unsorted PBMCs, naive and antigen-experienced compartments could not be compared conclusively. The long-lived group showed more naive CD4+ T cells, fewer expanded clones and increased TCR diversity than the aged group, suggesting age selection. Estimates of total diversity from one million sequenced T cells were regarded as lower bounds and underestimates.

The same sample was also studied in work on T cells of mothers and their children. The second study's paper adds: Donors were nine systemically healthy Caucasian individuals: three mothers and their six children. cDNA synthesis used all of the extracted RNA, with around 1.6 ug of RNA in each 15 ul reaction. Sample barcodes and 2-4 random nucleotides were added via the M1S primer in the second PCR. More than 8 million TCR beta CDR3 reads were obtained from each mother, and about 3 million reads were obtained from each child. In both related and unrelated pairs, thymic selection shapes the output of TCR recombination in a similar way, with inherited differences having only a minor effect. Normalized repertoire overlap in related mother-child pairs was always slightly higher than in unrelated mother-child pairs, but the difference was never significant. No persistent microchimeric T cell clones were found, with a detection sensitivity of approximately 110 clones per million clonotypes. In the study, deep NGS was used to compare the TCR beta repertoires of mothers and children, and features distinguishing related mother-child pairs from unrelated individuals were sought. Mothers averaged approximately 41 +/- 4 years of age and children averaged around 10 +/- 4 years. After adapter ligation with NEBNext reagents, the libraries were sequenced on Illumina HiSeq 2000 with 100+100 nt paired-end reads. Mother and child libraries were prepared a month apart and sequenced in separate runs to prevent cross-contamination. For each donor, between roughly 450,000 and 2,200,000 distinct TCR beta clonotypes were identified. Naive TCR beta clonotypes were estimated from low-frequency clonotypes matched to each donor's FACS-determined naive share, without sorting.

The TCR sequence derives from a woman in her thirties or forties in good health. The chain employs TRBV5-1 and TRBJ1-1, with the D segment identity uncertain. Sequenced material: blood. Here is the DNA: TGCGCCAGCAGGAACTCGGTCCCGCGGAACACTGAAGCTTTCTTT. This encodes CASRNSVPRNTEAFF.